Listed here is a single TCR beta chain. Using roughly 180 ng DNA, some 30,000 T cell genomes, the sorted-subset replicate PCRs were run. Clones were sequenced by immunoSEQ multiplex PCR, and TCRdb holds only the in-frame ones, with some missing. Of about 2,500,000 clones detected, approximately 94% appear once; the ten largest clones hold roughly 0.13%. The entry originates in a study of shared clonotypes between healthy human individuals. Germline V gene sequence: CDR1 KGHSH, CDR2 LQKENI. The CDR3 runs 15 residues. Unmatched junction bases numbered 10, after V lost 6 bases and J lost 5 bases. Healthy and HIV-negative, the adult donors had no recent acute infections or vaccinations. The study separated CD4+ cells into CD45RA+ naive and CD45RA-negative memory subsets.

This chain joins TRBV18 and TRBJ2-5; 9 nucleotides agree with TRBD2. The TCR sequence derives from a young man in good health. The sequencing input was naive CD4+ T cells sorted from blood. The subset denotes: CD45RA+ positively selected. This CDR3 is CASSWQASGTETQYF. DNA of the CDR3: TGTGCCAGCTCCTGGCAGGCTAGCGGGACGGAGACCCAGTACTTC. Looking up the rest from reference TRBV18 and TRBJ2-5 gives the full variable domain: NAGVMQNPRHLVRRRGQEARLRCSPMKGHSHVYWYRQLPEEGLKFMVYLQKENIIDESGMPKERFSAEFPKEGPSILRIQQVVRGDSAAYFCASSWQASGTETQYFGPGTRLLVL.